The 10 T cell receptor beta chains given below trace back to one sample, sequenced in a study of T cell responses to AZD1222 COVID-19 vaccine. Repertoires were generated with immunoSEQ multiplex PCR, while TCRdb's copy carries only in-frame clones and drops some. The sample comprises over 95,000 clones, 91% of which are singletons, and over 3.5% rests with the top ten. The sequencing here drew on peripheral blood, taken on day 0 of AZD1222 vaccination. The receptors were gathered from an adult in good health.

The V gene is TRBV7-9, the J gene TRBJ2-5; D gene uncertain. This CDR3 contains 17 residues. Trimming took 2 bases from V and 1 from J, leaving 17 bases between them. Germline values: CDR1 SEHNR, CDR2 FQNEAQ (reference sequence). For the CDR3, the DNA is TGTGCCAGCAGCTTATTCCCCAGTGTACACCGCCAAGAGACCCAGTACTTC. Amino acid sequence: CASSLFPSVHRQETQYF.

The CDR3 here is CATSAGVNTEAFF. The CDR3 nucleotides are TGTGCCACCAGTGCAGGGGTGAACACTGAAGCTTTCTTT. The chain joins TRBV24-1 to TRBJ1-1; perhaps TRBD1 as D (6 bases). Germline-derived CDR1 and CDR2 are KGHDR and SFDVKD. Trimming cost V 5 bases and J 0 bases, with 6 bases left between them. The CDR3 is made up of 13 amino acids.

This sequence joins TRBV5-5 and TRBJ1-1, with a possible D match to TRBD1 (5 bases). Germline V CDR1 and CDR2: SGHKS, YYEKEE (reference sequence). The CDR3 runs 15 residues. V lost 1 base, J lost 1 base, and 11 bases lay in between. The CDR3: CASSLTSGTNTEAFF. CDR3 coding DNA: TGTGCCAGCAGCTTGACCTCCGGGACGAACACTGAAGCTTTCTTT.

The chain is built from TRBV29-1 and TRBJ1-3; no definite D call. This CDR3 has 11 amino acids. Deletions cut 5 bases from V and 0 bases from J, with 2 bases between. Germline CDR1 SQVTM, CDR2 ANQGSEA. CDR3 in amino acids: CSVNSGNTIYF. The CDR3 DNA sequence: TGCAGCGTTAACTCTGGAAACACCATATATTTT.

The V call is TRBV6-4, the J call TRBJ1-6; TRBD1 might be the D (5 bases). V was clipped by 4 bases and J by 8 bases, with 15 bases between them. The germline V gene has CDR1 MRHNA and CDR2 SNTAGT. The CDR3 has 15 residues. This chain's CDR3 is CASSASWGSDSPLHF. In DNA, the CDR3 is TGTGCCAGCAGTGCTTCTTGGGGGTCGGATTCACCCCTCCACTTT.

This chain links TRBV7-9 with TRBJ2-1, with D tentatively TRBD2 (5 bases). V was cut by 5 bases and J by 0 bases, with 11 bases left in between. Germline CDR1 is SEHNR and CDR2 is FQNEAQ (reference sequence). CDR3 length: 15 residues. Here the CDR3 reads CASSRLASSYNEQFF. CDR3 nucleotides: TGTGCCAGCAGCCGTTTAGCGAGCTCCTACAATGAGCAGTTCTTC.

In DNA form, the CDR3 reads TGCGCCAGCAGCGTCTACGGTGTACAGGCTTTCTTT. It encodes CASSVYGVQAFF. The V call is TRBV5-1, the J call TRBJ1-1; D is unresolved. Germline V gene lookup returns CDR1 SGHRS and CDR2 YFSETQ. The CDR3 extends over 12 amino acids. Trimming stripped 4 bases from V and 11 bases from J, with 15 bases between.

The DNA for the CDR3 is TGCGCCAGCAGCTCGGGACTAGCGGGGGGAGTCCACGAGCAGTACTTC. It encodes CASSSGLAGGVHEQYF. The chain couples TRBV5-1 to TRBJ2-7; 15 bases line up with TRBD2. Looked up from germline, CDR1 is SGHRS and CDR2 is YFSETQ. The junction had 6 bases not matched to a gene; V was cut back by 3 bases and J by 5 bases. This CDR3 contains 16 residues.

The chain uses TRBV6-1 and TRBJ2-7, with 9 positions matching TRBD1. The CDR3 covers 12 residues. Germline CDR1 reads MNHNS; CDR2 reads SASEGT. Unmatched junction bases numbered 2, after V lost 6 bases and J lost 5 bases. The CDR3 protein is CASSWTGDEQYF. The CDR3, as DNA: TGTGCCAGCAGCTGGACAGGGGACGAGCAGTACTTC.

The J gene is TRBJ2-7, the V gene TRBV6-2 or TRBV6-3, with D possibly being TRBD1 (5 bases). Trimming took 2 bases from V and 5 from J, leaving 7 bases between them. This CDR3 contains 12 residues. CDR1 MNHEY and CDR2 SVGEGT come from the germline V gene. The DNA for the CDR3 is TGTGCCAGCAGTTACGGGGCCCACGAGCAGTACTTC. Protein product: CASSYGAHEQYF.